The 22 T cell receptor beta chains below all came from one sample that was sequenced in a study of shared clonotypes between healthy human individuals. Method: immunoSEQ multiplex PCR; TCRdb's copy keeps in-frame clones and lacks some. The sample contains roughly 2,300,000 clones, just under 95% of which appear only once. Sequencing was carried out using naive CD4+ T cells from PBMCs. Subset specified: CD45RA+ positively selected. The source is a man in his late teens or twenties in good health. Some clones in this sample may be carry-over from other donors' samples.

The chain uses TRBV2 and TRBJ2-1; D unclear. This CDR3 is built from 15 residues. The germline V gene has CDR1 SNHLY and CDR2 FYNNEI. The V end was cut by 0 bases, the J end by 6 bases, with 12 bases between. The CDR3 nucleotides read TGTGCCAGCAGTGAAGCCAACCTCTACTTCAATGAGCAGTTCTTC. It specifies CASSEANLYFNEQFF. Full variable domain (remainder filled in from reference TRBV2 and TRBJ2-1): EPEVTQTPSHQVTQMGQEVILRCVPISNHLYFYWYRQILGQKVEFLVSFYNNEISEKSEIFDDQFSVERPDGSNFTLKIRSTKLEDSAMYFCASSEANLYFNEQFFGPGTRLTVL.

For this clone: This sample also contains other DNA sequences that code for the same CDR3. The gene calls are TRBV7-3 and TRBJ2-2; D unresolved. CDR3 length: 14 amino acids. The V gene lost 3 bases and the J gene lost 2 bases, with 7 bases spanning the gap. The V gene's germline CDR1 is SGHTA and CDR2 FQGTGA. CDR3 sequence reads: CASSLGSNTGELFF. CDR3 nucleotide sequence: TGTGCCAGCAGCTTGGGGTCAAACACCGGGGAGCTGTTTTTT.

A word on this clone: The identical CDR3 is also encoded by other nucleotide sequences in the sample. The rearrangement uses TRBV10-3 and TRBJ1-2; a weak D match, TRBD1 (5 bases). The CDR3 length is 14 residues. Germline V gives CDR1 ENHRY, CDR2 SYGVKD. Trimming shortened V by 0 bases and J by 4 bases, and 9 bases separated the two germline ends. CDR3 nucleotide sequence: TGTGCCATCAGTGAGTCGGTAGGGGTCTATGGCTACACCTTC. This gives the protein CAISESVGVYGYTF.

This clone appeared once. The chain employs TRBV19 and TRBJ2-7, with D tentatively TRBD2 (6 bases). The CDR3 is made up of 15 amino acids. V was clipped by 6 bases and J by 3 bases, with 18 bases between them. Germline-derived CDR1 and CDR2 are LNHDA and SQIVND (reference sequence). As DNA, the CDR3 is TGTGCCAGTAGGTTAGACTCGGCGACTAGCTACGAGCAGTACTTC. Its translation is CASRLDSATSYEQYF.

The CDR3 DNA reads TGTGCCAGCAGCCCGGGACTAGCGGGAGCCAATGAGCAGTTCTTC. Protein: CASSPGLAGANEQFF. The chain carries TRBV11-3 and TRBJ2-1; 14 bases are a match to TRBD2. The length of the CDR3 is 15 residues. The trim removed 5 bases at V and 6 bases at J, leaving 3 bases unmatched. The V gene's germline CDR1 is SGHNT and CDR2 YENEEA.

The genes are TRBV12-5 and TRBJ2-5, with a weak D call TRBD1 (6 bases). Germline V gene lookup returns CDR1 LGHNT and CDR2 FRNRAP. Trimming shortened V by 4 bases and J by 4 bases, and 13 bases separated the two germline ends. CDR3 size: 14 residues. CDR3 nucleotide sequence: TGTGCTAGTGGTTATGGGGGCTCGGGAGAGACCCAGTACTTC. This sequence encodes CASGYGGSGETQYF.

The chain combines TRBV30 with TRBJ2-1; D call uncertain. CDR1 and CDR2 from the germline V gene are GTSNPN and SVGIG (reference sequence). V lost 5 bases and J 0 bases, leaving 14 bases between the germline ends. CDR3 length: 15 residues. This CDR3 reads CAWQADGLSYNEQFF. CDR3 in DNA: TGTGCCTGGCAGGCGGACGGTCTCTCCTACAATGAGCAGTTCTTC.

Only one count was recorded for this clone. The chain joins TRBV5-1 to TRBJ2-1; 8 nucleotides match TRBD2. Trimming took 0 bases from V and 3 from J; bases not matched to a gene: 8. The CDR3 is made up of 17 amino acids. Germline-derived CDR1 and CDR2 are SGHRS and YFSETQ. The CDR3 loop reads CASSLASSGRDYNEQFF. CDR3 DNA sequence: TGCGCCAGCAGCTTGGCTTCTAGCGGGCGGGACTACAATGAGCAGTTCTTC.

The gene calls are TRBV7-8 and TRBJ1-2; no reliable D call. Germline CDR1 SGHVS, CDR2 FQNEAQ. This CDR3 is built from 14 residues. Trimming cost V 4 bases and J 2 bases, with 11 bases left between them. In DNA, the CDR3 is TGTGCCAGCAGCTCCAGTACAGAGAACTATGGCTACACCTTC. Its translation: CASSSSTENYGYTF.

This chain connects TRBV9 to TRBJ1-3, with D hard to call. The V and J ends lost 2 bases and 6 bases respectively, with 15 bases between them. Per the germline V gene, CDR1 is SGDLS and CDR2 is YYNGEE. The CDR3 covers 15 residues. The DNA of the CDR3 is TGTGCCAGCAGCGTCGGTGCGGAGGGCCAAAACACCATATATTTT. As protein: CASSVGAEGQNTIYF.

The chain has TRBV7-3 and TRBJ2-1, with D uncertain. Germline V gene data show CDR1 as SGHTA and CDR2 as FQGTGA. Deletions cut 3 bases from V and 8 bases from J, with 8 bases between. CDR3 length: 12 residues. DNA of the CDR3: TGTGCCAGCAGCTTGGTCGGATATGAGCAGTTCTTC. This gives the protein CASSLVGYEQFF.

The J gene is TRBJ1-2, the V gene TRBV27, with 7 bases that match TRBD1. Losses at the gene ends were 7 bases for V and 1 base for J; bases not matched to a gene: 18. The CDR3 is 18 amino acids. Germline CDR1 reads MNHEY; CDR2 reads SMNVEV (reference sequence). The DNA of the CDR3 is TGTGCCAGCACCTCATGGACAGGCGACTCATATCTTAACTATGGCTACACCTTC. Residues: CASTSWTGDSYLNYGYTF.

The V gene is TRBV7-9, the J gene TRBJ2-7; D call uncertain. Deletions cut 5 bases from V and 4 bases from J, with 18 bases between. Germline V gene sequence: CDR1 SEHNR, CDR2 FQNEAQ (reference sequence). The CDR3 loop spans 15 amino acids. CDR3 in amino acids: CASSPFFSVGYEQYF. For the CDR3, the DNA is TGTGCCAGCAGCCCCTTTTTCTCGGTTGGGTACGAGCAGTACTTC.

The chain is built from TRBV7-3 and TRBJ2-1; D gene ambiguous. The germline V and J ends were trimmed by 2 bases and 5 bases, with 7 bases remaining between them. CDR3 size: 13 residues. Per the germline V gene, CDR1 is SGHTA and CDR2 is FQGTGA. In nucleotides, the CDR3 is TGTGCCAGCAGCTTAGGGAACAACAATGAGCAGTTCTTC. It codes for CASSLGNNNEQFF.

In this sample, this clone turned up once. V and J are TRBV28 and TRBJ1-4, with 8 bases matching TRBD1. Losses at the gene ends were 5 bases for V and 0 bases for J; bases not matched to a gene: 11. This CDR3 comprises 18 residues. Germline CDR1 reads MDHEN; CDR2 reads SYDVKM. CDR3 amino acids: CASSIQGAGYATNEKLFF. The CDR3 DNA reads TGTGCCAGCAGTATTCAGGGGGCAGGGTATGCAACTAATGAAAAACTGTTTTTT.

The V gene is TRBV28, the J gene TRBJ1-4; D gene uncertain. Germline V gene data show CDR1 as MDHEN and CDR2 as SYDVKM. V lost 7 bases and J 8 bases, leaving 14 bases between the germline ends. This CDR3 comprises 13 residues. This CDR3 reads CASNRRVKEKLFF. The CDR3 nucleotides are TGTGCCAGCAATCGAAGGGTGAAGGAAAAACTGTTTTTT.

J is TRBJ1-2 and V is TRBV5-6; 8 bases match TRBD1. The J segment lost 4 bases and the V segment lost 3 bases, leaving 5 bases of the junction unmatched. This CDR3 is 14 amino acids long. Germline CDR1 SGHDT, CDR2 YYEEEE. The CDR3 DNA reads as TGTGCCAGCAGCTCAGGGGGCGCCGGCTATGGCTACACCTTC. This gives the protein CASSSGGAGYGYTF. The whole variable domain, remainder taken from reference TRBV5-6 and TRBJ1-2, is DAGVTQSPTHLIKTRGQQVTLRCSPKSGHDTVSWYQQALGQGPQFIFQYYEEEERQRGNFPDRFSGHQFPNYSSELNVNALLLGDSALYLCASSSGGAGYGYTFGSGTRLTVV.

This chain's CDR3 is CASSLDGGRSGNTIYF. In DNA form, the CDR3 reads TGCGCCAGCAGCTTGGATGGGGGAAGATCTGGAAACACCATATATTTT. The J gene is TRBJ1-3, the V gene TRBV5-1, with D perhaps matching TRBD1 (5 bases). Germline lookup yields CDR1 SGHRS and CDR2 YFSETQ. The CDR3 has 16 amino acids. V was pared by 0 bases and J by 1 base, with 11 bases between. Full variable domain (rest looked up from reference TRBV5-1 and TRBJ1-3): KAGVTQTPRYLIKTRGQQVTLSCSPISGHRSVSWYQQTPGQGLQFLFEYFSETQRNKGNFPGRFSGRQFSNSRSEMNVSTLELGDSALYLCASSLDGGRSGNTIYFGEGSWLTVV.

V and J are TRBV18 and TRBJ2-1, with 15 bases that match TRBD2. This CDR3 contains 15 residues. The junction had 5 bases not matched to a gene; V was cut back by 5 bases and J by 9 bases. Germline CDR1 reads KGHSH; CDR2 reads LQKENI. The DNA of the CDR3 is TGTGCCAGCTCATTCGGACTAGCGGGAGGGGGTGAGCAGTTCTTC. This sequence encodes CASSFGLAGGGEQFF. The full variable domain, with the rest looked up from reference TRBV18 and TRBJ2-1, is NAGVMQNPRHLVRRRGQEARLRCSPMKGHSHVYWYRQLPEEGLKFMVYLQKENIIDESGMPKERFSAEFPKEGPSILRIQQVVRGDSAAYFCASSFGLAGGGEQFFGPGTRLTVL.

V gene TRBV7-8 combines with J gene TRBJ2-7; D might be TRBD2 (5 bases). From germline, CDR1 is SGHVS and CDR2 FQNEAQ. The CDR3 is 14 amino acids. Trimming shortened V by 2 bases and J by 0 bases, and 8 bases separated the two germline ends. The CDR3, as DNA: TGTGCCAGCAGCTTATTTGCGGGCTCCTACGAGCAGTACTTC. Its protein product is CASSLFAGSYEQYF.

As to this clone: Other DNA sequences in this sample translate to the same CDR3. The chain has TRBV18 and TRBJ2-5; a weak D match, TRBD1 (6 bases). The CDR3 totals 13 residues. The V end was cut by 3 bases, the J end by 4 bases, with 9 bases between. The germline V gene has CDR1 KGHSH and CDR2 LQKENI. CDR3 loop: CASSPNRAETQYF. CDR3 DNA: TGTGCCAGCTCACCCAACAGGGCAGAGACCCAGTACTTC.

CDR3 amino acids: CASSFGRNTEAFF. CDR3 DNA sequence: TGTGCCAGCAGCTTCGGGAGAAACACTGAAGCTTTCTTT. This sequence joins TRBV5-5 and TRBJ1-1; D is uncertain. The CDR3 totals 13 residues. Trimming left V 2 bases short and J 2 bases short, with 7 bases between. Germline CDR1 reads SGHKS; CDR2 reads YYEKEE (reference sequence).